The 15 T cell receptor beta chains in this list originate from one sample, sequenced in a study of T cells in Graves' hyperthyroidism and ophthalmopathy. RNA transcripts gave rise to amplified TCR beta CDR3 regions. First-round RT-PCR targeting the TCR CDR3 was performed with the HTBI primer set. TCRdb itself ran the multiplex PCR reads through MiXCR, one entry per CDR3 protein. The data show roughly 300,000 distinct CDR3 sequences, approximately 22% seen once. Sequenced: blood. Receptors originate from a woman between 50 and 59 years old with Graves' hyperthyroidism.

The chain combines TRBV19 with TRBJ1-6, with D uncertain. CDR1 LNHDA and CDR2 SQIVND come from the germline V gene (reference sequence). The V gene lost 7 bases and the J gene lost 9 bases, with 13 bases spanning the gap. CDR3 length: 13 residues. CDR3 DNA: TGTGCCAGTACCGTTGATGATGTTTCACCCCTCCACTTT. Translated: CASTVDDVSPLHF.

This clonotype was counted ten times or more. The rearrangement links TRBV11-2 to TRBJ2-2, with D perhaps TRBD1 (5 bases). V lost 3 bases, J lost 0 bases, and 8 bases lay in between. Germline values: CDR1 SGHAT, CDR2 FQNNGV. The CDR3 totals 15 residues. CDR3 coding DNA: TGTGCCAGCAGCTTTGGCAGGGCGAACACCGGGGAGCTGTTTTTT. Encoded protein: CASSFGRANTGELFF.

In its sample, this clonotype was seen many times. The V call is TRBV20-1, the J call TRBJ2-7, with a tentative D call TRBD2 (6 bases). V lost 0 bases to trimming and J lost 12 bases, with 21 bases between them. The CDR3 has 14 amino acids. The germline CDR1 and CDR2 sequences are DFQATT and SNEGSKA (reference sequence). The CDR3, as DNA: TGCAGTGCTAGAGATTCAGTGGGGGGTACGGCGCGGTACTTC. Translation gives CSARDSVGGTARYF.

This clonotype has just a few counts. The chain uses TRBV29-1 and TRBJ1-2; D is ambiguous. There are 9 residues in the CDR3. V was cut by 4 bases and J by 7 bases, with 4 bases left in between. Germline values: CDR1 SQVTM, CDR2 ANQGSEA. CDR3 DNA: TGCAGCGTTGTCCCTGGCTACACCTTC. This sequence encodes CSVVPGYTF.

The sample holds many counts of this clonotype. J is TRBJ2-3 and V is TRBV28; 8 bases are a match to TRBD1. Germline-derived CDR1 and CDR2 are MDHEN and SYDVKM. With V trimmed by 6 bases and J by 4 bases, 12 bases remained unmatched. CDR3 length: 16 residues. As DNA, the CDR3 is TGTGCCAGCAGCTTTGACAGGGGTGCGAGTCCAGATACGCAGTATTTT. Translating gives CASSFDRGASPDTQYF.

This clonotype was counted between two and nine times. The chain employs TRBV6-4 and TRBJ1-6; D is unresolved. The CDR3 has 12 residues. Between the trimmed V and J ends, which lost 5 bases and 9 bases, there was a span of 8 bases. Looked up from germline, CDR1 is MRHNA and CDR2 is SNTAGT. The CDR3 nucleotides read TGTGCCAGCAGTAACAGAGGTTCACCCCTCCACTTT. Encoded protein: CASSNRGSPLHF.

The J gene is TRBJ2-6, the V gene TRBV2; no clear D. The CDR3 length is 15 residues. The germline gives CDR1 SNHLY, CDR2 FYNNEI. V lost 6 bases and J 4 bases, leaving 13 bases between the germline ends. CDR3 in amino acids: CASRARVLGANVLTF. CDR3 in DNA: TGTGCCAGCAGGGCAAGGGTCCTCGGGGCCAACGTCCTGACTTTC.

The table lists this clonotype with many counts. For the CDR3, the DNA is TGTGCCAGCAGTTTATCTGCTGCATCGGCCCAGTACTTC. Its protein product is CASSLSAASAQYF. The chain carries TRBV27 and TRBJ2-5; D gene uncertain. Germline CDR1 is MNHEY and CDR2 is SMNVEV (reference sequence). Trimming pared 0 bases from V and 9 bases from J, leaving 11 bases between. The CDR3 contains 13 residues.

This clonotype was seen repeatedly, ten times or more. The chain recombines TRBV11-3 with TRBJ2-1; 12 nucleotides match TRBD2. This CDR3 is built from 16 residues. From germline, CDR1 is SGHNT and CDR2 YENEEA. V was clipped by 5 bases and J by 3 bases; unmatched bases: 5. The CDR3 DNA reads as TGTGCCAGCAGCCTAGGGACTAGCGGGCGCTACAATGAGCAGTTCTTC. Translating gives CASSLGTSGRYNEQFF.

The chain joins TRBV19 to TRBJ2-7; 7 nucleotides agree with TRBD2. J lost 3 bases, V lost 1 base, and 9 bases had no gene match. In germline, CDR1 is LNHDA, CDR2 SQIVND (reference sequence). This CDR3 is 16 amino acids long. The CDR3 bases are TGTGCCAGTAGTATAGCAGGGAGGGTAAGTTTCTACGAGCAGTACTTC. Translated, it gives CASSIAGRVSFYEQYF.

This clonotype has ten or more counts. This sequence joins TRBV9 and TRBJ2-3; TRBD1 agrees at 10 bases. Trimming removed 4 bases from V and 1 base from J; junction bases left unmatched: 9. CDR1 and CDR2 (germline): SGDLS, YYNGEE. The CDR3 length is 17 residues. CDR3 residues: CASSPLQGTGGTDTQYF. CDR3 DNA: TGTGCCAGCAGCCCCCTACAAGGGACAGGGGGCACAGATACGCAGTATTTT.

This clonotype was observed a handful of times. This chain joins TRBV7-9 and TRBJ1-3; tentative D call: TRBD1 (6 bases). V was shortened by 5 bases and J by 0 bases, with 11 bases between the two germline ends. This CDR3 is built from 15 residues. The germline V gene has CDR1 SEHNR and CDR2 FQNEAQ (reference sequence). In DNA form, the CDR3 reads TGTGCCAGCAGCCCAGGAGGGGGCTCTGGAAACACCATATATTTT. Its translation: CASSPGGGSGNTIYF.

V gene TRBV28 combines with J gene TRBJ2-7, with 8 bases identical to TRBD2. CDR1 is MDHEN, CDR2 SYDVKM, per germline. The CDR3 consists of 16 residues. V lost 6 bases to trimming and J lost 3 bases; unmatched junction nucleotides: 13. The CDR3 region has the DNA TGTGCCAGCAGCCCTTTCGGGGGGGGTCCCTTCTACGAGCAGTACTTC. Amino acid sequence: CASSPFGGGPFYEQYF.

In nucleotides, the CDR3 is TGTGCCAGCAGAGCGGGAGGCTTGAGCTCCTACGAGCAGTACTTC. Translating gives CASRAGGLSSYEQYF. The chain employs TRBV28 and TRBJ2-7; 9 positions match TRBD2. V shed 6 bases and J 0 bases; nucleotides not matched to a gene: 6. The CDR3 length is 15 residues. Germline values: CDR1 MDHEN, CDR2 SYDVKM.

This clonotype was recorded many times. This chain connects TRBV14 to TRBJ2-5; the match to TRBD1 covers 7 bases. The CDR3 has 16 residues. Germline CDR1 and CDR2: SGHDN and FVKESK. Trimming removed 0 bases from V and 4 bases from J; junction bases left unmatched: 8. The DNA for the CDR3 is TGTGCCAGCAGCCAAGAACTAGGGGGCCTGGGAGAGACCCAGTACTTC. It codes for CASSQELGGLGETQYF.